This T cell receptor (beta chain) stems from a study of T cell changes during pregnancy in multiple sclerosis. Here immunoSEQ multiplex PCR was the method, and the copy in TCRdb shows in-frame clones only, minus some. Of about 36,000 clones in the sample, around 92% were seen once. The specimen was CD4+ T cells from peripheral blood mononuclear cells, collected in the second trimester of pregnancy. The receptor's source is a female donor in good health, enrolled as a control in a pregnancy study.

CDR3 amino acids: CSVEATAGNTEAFF. In DNA form, the CDR3 reads TGCAGCGTTGAAGCGACAGCGGGAAACACTGAAGCTTTCTTT. The rearrangement joins TRBV29-1 to TRBJ1-1; tentatively, D is TRBD1 (5 bases). CDR1 is SQVTM, CDR2 ANQGSEA, per germline. This CDR3 has 14 residues. Deletions cut 1 base from V and 2 bases from J, with 11 bases between.